This entry lists 8 T cell receptor beta chains sequenced from one sample in a study of blood T cell repertoires in COVID-19. The repertoire was sequenced with immunoSEQ multiplex PCR; TCRdb's copy has only in-frame clones and lacks some. The repertoire holds tens of thousands of clones, with around 88% as singletons. Sequenced input: peripheral blood. Receptors originate from a woman aged 70-85 years with acute or convalescent COVID-19.

The gene calls are TRBV5-1 and TRBJ2-3; the D is unclear. The V end was cut by 0 bases, the J end by 2 bases, with 7 bases between. The CDR3 contains 14 residues. The germline V gene has CDR1 SGHRS and CDR2 YFSETQ. This chain's CDR3 is CASSLDRSTDTQYF. In nucleotides, the CDR3 is TGCGCCAGCAGCTTGGATCGGTCCACAGATACGCAGTATTTT.

V usage is TRBV19 and J usage is TRBJ1-4, with 7 positions matching TRBD1. Trimming took 3 bases from V and 7 from J; bases not matched to a gene: 5. The germline V gene encodes CDR1 LNHDA and CDR2 SQIVND (reference sequence). The length of the CDR3 is 14 residues. The CDR3 reads CASSIGGQTEKLFF. CDR3 sequence (DNA): TGTGCCAGTAGTATTGGGGGACAGACTGAAAAACTGTTTTTT.

The V gene is TRBV28, the J gene TRBJ2-1; 14 positions agree with TRBD2. J gave up 9 bases and V 2 bases, and 12 bases lay outside the gene matches. Germline assignment: CDR1 MDHEN and CDR2 SYDVKM. The CDR3 loop spans 18 amino acids. CDR3 bases: TGTGCCAGCAGTTTAAGAGAGACTAGCGGGGGGGCCGGTAGTGAGCAGTTCTTC. It is translated as CASSLRETSGGAGSEQFF.

V is TRBV7-9 and J is TRBJ2-2; D possibly corresponds to TRBD1 (5 bases). Per germline, CDR1 SEHNR and CDR2 FQNEAQ (reference sequence). This CDR3 has 17 residues. Trimming cost V 2 bases and J 6 bases, with 19 bases left between them. The CDR3 sequence: CASSLMGKDTHAGELFF. CDR3 DNA sequence: TGTGCCAGCAGCTTAATGGGGAAGGACACGCACGCCGGGGAGCTGTTTTTT.

This clone was counted once. This chain joins TRBV24-1 and TRBJ2-5, with D possibly matching TRBD2 (5 bases). This CDR3 comprises 14 residues. V was shortened by 3 bases and J by 5 bases, with 12 bases between the two germline ends. In germline, CDR1 is KGHDR, CDR2 SFDVKD. The chain's CDR3 is CATSDPGIVETQYF. CDR3 DNA sequence: TGTGCCACCAGTGATCCGGGAATCGTCGAGACCCAGTACTTC.

The rearrangement joins TRBV6-6 to TRBJ2-1; the D is unclear. V lost 2 bases and J lost 5, with 13 bases in between. The germline gives CDR1 MNHNY, CDR2 SVGAGI (reference sequence). CDR3 length equals 15 residues. The CDR3 DNA is TGTGCCAGCAGTTACGGGCAGGTTTCCAACAATGAGCAGTTCTTC. Translating gives CASSYGQVSNNEQFF.

The chain joins TRBV7-9 to TRBJ2-2, with a tentative D call TRBD1 (5 bases). V gave up 5 bases and J gave up 2 bases, with 15 bases separating them. Germline assignment: CDR1 SEHNR and CDR2 FQNEAQ (reference sequence). The CDR3 sequence is 16 residues long. The CDR3 DNA sequence: TGTGCCAGCAGCACCGATCGGACATTCAACACCGGGGAGCTGTTTTTT. This gives the protein CASSTDRTFNTGELFF.

The gene calls are TRBV12-3 or TRBV12-4 and TRBJ1-5, with 7 bases lining up with TRBD1. V lost 7 bases and J lost 8; bases outside the gene matches: 8. The CDR3 is made up of 13 amino acids. In DNA form, the CDR3 reads TGTGCCAGCACCCTGACAGGGATGGAGCCCCAGCATTTT. Protein product: CASTLTGMEPQHF.